The 22 T cell receptor beta chains given below trace back to one sample, sequenced in a study of blood T cells in healthy people across ages. It was with a sample-barcoded 5' primer and a J-beta primer mix that a second PCR of roughly 7 to 12 cycles was run. TCRdb reprocessed the 5' RACE reads with MiXCR, giving one entry per CDR3 protein. The table has more than 500,000 distinct CDR3 sequences, 25% to 30% seen once. Sequenced input: blood. The receptors here all came from a woman in her 70s in good health.

This clonotype was detected a few times. This chain joins TRBV6-5 and TRBJ1-1; D is ambiguous. Germline V gene data show CDR1 as MNHEY and CDR2 as SVGAGI. Trimming left V 5 bases short and J 1 base short, with 5 bases between. The CDR3 is 12 residues long. The CDR3 reads CASSPTNTEAFF. CDR3 DNA sequence: TGTGCCAGCAGTCCAACGAACACTGAAGCTTTCTTT.

The gene calls are TRBV6-5 and TRBJ2-5; possible D gene TRBD2, 6 bases. This CDR3 region has 13 residues. Trimming shortened V by 7 bases and J by 3 bases, and 12 bases separated the two germline ends. Per germline, CDR1 MNHEY and CDR2 SVGAGI. The CDR3 here is CASTPPGEETQYF. The CDR3 nucleotides read TGTGCCAGCACTCCTCCGGGAGAAGAGACCCAGTACTTC.

This clonotype was seen more than once but under ten times. The germline gene is not matched at one end of the junction; a read error may be the cause. The chain has TRBV20-1 and TRBJ1-6, with a tentative D call TRBD1 (5 bases). The CDR3 spans 16 residues. CDR1 and CDR2 (germline): DFQATT, SNEGSKA (reference sequence). The CDR3 sequence: CSAREQAEIYNSPLHF. For the CDR3, the DNA is TGCAGTGCTAGAGAACAGGCGGAGATATATAATTCGCCCCTCCACTTT.

This clonotype appeared a few times. The gene calls are TRBV10-3 and TRBJ1-5, with D unresolved. This CDR3 is 13 amino acids long. The V end lost 2 bases, the J end lost 3 bases, and 5 bases lay between the germline ends. Germline V gene sequence: CDR1 ENHRY, CDR2 SYGVKD. The CDR3 coding sequence is TGTGCCATCAGTGAGGAGGCCAATCAGCCCCAGCATTTT. Encoded protein: CAISEEANQPQHF.

V usage is TRBV7-9 and J usage is TRBJ2-1; weak D call: TRBD2 (6 bases). Germline V lookup: CDR1 SEHNR, CDR2 FQNEAQ (reference sequence). This CDR3 contains 15 residues. Trimming removed 2 bases from V and 0 bases from J, with 8 bases in between. The CDR3 DNA is TGTGCCAGCAGCTTAATCGGGGGCTCCTACAATGAGCAGTTCTTC. Its translation: CASSLIGGSYNEQFF.

The chain combines TRBV7-7 with TRBJ2-3, with D tentatively TRBD2 (6 bases). The germline V gene encodes CDR1 SSHAT and CDR2 FNYEAQ (reference sequence). V lost 2 bases and J lost 0, with 12 bases in between. This CDR3 spans 16 amino acids. The CDR3 is CASSLLSGASTDTQYF. The CDR3 region has the DNA TGTGCCAGCAGCTTACTTTCGGGAGCCAGCACAGATACGCAGTATTTT.

The rearrangement links TRBV24-1 to TRBJ2-5; the D is unclear. CDR3 size: 13 residues. V was clipped by 2 bases and J by 10 bases, with 13 bases between them. Germline CDR1 reads KGHDR; CDR2 reads SFDVKD. CDR3 protein: CATSDSDALLQYF. CDR3 sequence (DNA): TGTGCCACCAGTGATTCGGACGCCCTTCTCCAGTACTTC.

The chain employs TRBV2 and TRBJ1-6; a weak D match, TRBD1 (6 bases). From germline, CDR1 is SNHLY and CDR2 FYNNEI. V shed 6 bases and J shed 10 bases, with 16 bases lying between them. This CDR3 is built from 14 residues. CDR3 nucleotides: TGTGCCAGCAGCGCTCAACAGGGAGAGTCACCCCTCCACTTT. Translation gives CASSAQQGESPLHF.

The genes are TRBV20-1 and TRBJ2-5; maybe TRBD1 (7 bases). Gene TRBJ2-1 matches the end of the DNA better, so the J call may be wrong. The CDR3 is made up of 14 amino acids. Germline CDR1 reads DFQATT; CDR2 reads SNEGSKA (reference sequence). The CDR3 loop is CSASRQGGYNEQFF. The CDR3 nucleotides read TGCAGTGCTAGTCGCCAGGGGGGCTACAATGAGCAGTTCTTC.

This clonotype came up a few times. V usage is TRBV20-1 and J usage is TRBJ2-5; D is uncertain. The J call is doubtful: the DNA matches TRBJ2-1 better. Germline CDR1 reads DFQATT; CDR2 reads SNEGSKA (reference sequence). The CDR3 sequence is 14 residues long. CDR3 loop: CSALRIMSYNEQFF. The CDR3 DNA is TGCAGTGCTTTACGGATTATGAGTTACAATGAGCAGTTCTTC.

This clonotype was observed a handful of times. The genes are TRBV12-3 or TRBV12-4 and TRBJ2-7; 12 positions agree with TRBD2. The CDR3 covers 15 residues. V gave up 3 bases and J gave up 4 bases; unmatched junction bases: 4. The CDR3: CASSFRLAGEYEQYF. The DNA for the CDR3 is TGTGCCAGCAGTTTCAGACTAGCGGGGGAGTACGAGCAGTACTTC.

This clonotype was counted only a few times. The chain carries TRBV6-2 or TRBV6-3 and TRBJ1-1, with 8 bases lining up with TRBD1. CDR1 MNHEY and CDR2 SVGEGT come from the germline V gene. The length of the CDR3 is 11 residues. The J segment lost 11 bases and the V segment lost 5 bases, leaving 4 bases of the junction unmatched. The CDR3 protein is CASSHRGTAFF. DNA of the CDR3: TGTGCCAGCAGTCACAGGGGGACGGCTTTCTTT.

The chain uses TRBV28 and TRBJ1-4; maybe TRBD1 (5 bases). CDR1 and CDR2 from the germline V gene are MDHEN and SYDVKM. Trimming took off 4 bases at V and 0 bases at J, with 12 bases between the two ends. CDR3 length: 16 residues. CDR3 in amino acids: CASSWGSASTNEKLFF. Written as DNA, the CDR3 is TGTGCCAGCAGTTGGGGCAGCGCTTCAACTAATGAAAAACTGTTTTTT.

The gene calls are TRBV29-1 and TRBJ1-1, with D unresolved. The V and J ends lost 7 bases and 4 bases respectively, with 13 bases between them. Germline V gives CDR1 SQVTM, CDR2 ANQGSEA. The CDR3 has 12 residues. CDR3: CSAPKGGTEAFF. The DNA of the CDR3 is TGCAGCGCCCCGAAAGGAGGCACTGAAGCTTTCTTT.

The chain uses TRBV7-9 and TRBJ1-2; 7 positions agree with TRBD1. Germline CDR1 and CDR2: SEHNR and FQNEAQ (reference sequence). After removal of 4 bases from V and 5 bases from J, the junction contained 7 bases not matched to a gene. The CDR3 runs 14 residues. The CDR3 DNA follows: TGTGCCAGCAGCTCCGGACAGGAGGTTTATGGCTACACCTTC. This translates into CASSSGQEVYGYTF.

This chain uses TRBV4-1 with TRBJ2-3; 8 bases are a match to TRBD2. The CDR3 extends over 16 amino acids. The J segment lost 5 bases and the V segment lost 4 bases, leaving 11 bases of the junction unmatched. From germline, CDR1 is MGHRA and CDR2 YSYEKL. The CDR3 nucleotides are TGCGCCAGCAGCCGTAGCGGGGCCGTACCAATAGATACGCAGTATTTT. Amino acids: CASSRSGAVPIDTQYF.

In its sample, this clonotype was seen once. The rearrangement joins TRBV5-1 to TRBJ1-4; 8 bases map to TRBD1. The germline CDR1 and CDR2 sequences are SGHRS and YFSETQ. CDR3 length: 18 amino acids. V shed 2 bases, J shed 0 bases, and the junction held 9 bases outside the gene matches. This CDR3 reads CASSFLTGALPTNEKLFF. The CDR3 nucleotides read TGCGCCAGCAGCTTCCTGACAGGGGCCCTCCCAACTAATGAAAAACTGTTTTTT.

This chain links TRBV7-2 with TRBJ1-3, with no clear D. V was clipped by 1 base and J by 6 bases, with 10 bases between them. The CDR3 is made up of 14 amino acids. Germline V gene data show CDR1 as SGHTA and CDR2 as FQGNSA. Written as DNA, the CDR3 is TGTGCCAGCAGCTTAGATGTAGGGATAAACACCATATATTTT. Its protein is CASSLDVGINTIYF.

This clonotype was detected a few times. The chain couples TRBV9 to TRBJ2-2, with 9 bases aligning to TRBD1. This CDR3 spans 15 amino acids. CDR1 SGDLS and CDR2 YYNGEE come from the germline V gene. V shed 3 bases and J 1 base; nucleotides not matched to a gene: 1. The CDR3 nucleotides are TGTGCCAGCAGCGACAGGGGGCGGAACACCGGGGAGCTGTTTTTT. It yields the protein CASSDRGRNTGELFF.

This clonotype was detected only a few times. The genes are TRBV7-2 and TRBJ2-1; 9 nucleotides line up with TRBD2. V was clipped by 4 bases and J by 4 bases; unmatched bases: 5. CDR1 and CDR2 from the germline V gene are SGHTA and FQGNSA. The length of the CDR3 is 15 residues. The CDR3 region is CASSSSSGEYNEQFF. The CDR3 nucleotides are TGTGCCAGCAGCTCGTCTAGCGGGGAGTACAATGAGCAGTTCTTC.

This clonotype was seen a few times. The chain joins TRBV10-3 to TRBJ1-2; 7 nucleotides match TRBD1. V shed 6 bases, J shed 8 bases, and the junction held 9 bases outside the gene matches. Looked up from germline, CDR1 is ENHRY and CDR2 is SYGVKD. This CDR3 contains 13 residues. The CDR3 spells CAISPGQRGGYTF. The CDR3 DNA sequence: TGTGCCATCAGCCCGGGACAGCGGGGAGGCTACACCTTC.

The chain employs TRBV29-1 and TRBJ1-3; 7 nucleotides match TRBD1. CDR3 length: 15 amino acids. CDR1 is SQVTM and CDR2 is ANQGSEA in the germline V gene. The V segment lost 2 bases and the J segment 0 bases; nucleotides outside the gene matches: 4. The CDR3 loop reads CSVETGANSGNTIYF. The CDR3 bases are TGCAGCGTTGAAACAGGGGCAAACTCTGGAAACACCATATATTTT.